This T cell receptor (beta chain) was recorded in a study of vaccination and CD4 T cells after COVID-19. Treatment noted: approximately 10-day PBMC culture with coronavirus spike peptide pools or control peptides (ViraFEST assay). Cultured CD4+ T-cell DNA underwent Oncomine TCR Beta short-read sequencing. TCRdb recomputed calls from the PCR reads with MiXCR, one row per CDR3 protein. The sample holds 3,500 to 4,000 distinct CDR3 sequences, around 40% seen once. On this clonotype: The antigen is not known.

The source is a human donor who had recovered from COVID-19. The sample consisted of CD4+ T cells from blood, cultured in vitro.

This CDR3 reads CASSPDRVIGYTF. DNA of the CDR3: TGTGCCAGCAGCCCAGACAGGGTAATCGGCTACACCTTC. The J gene is TRBJ1-2, the V gene TRBV7-2; 7 bases are a match to TRBD1. Trimming at V came to 5 bases and at J to 8 bases, leaving 8 bases not matched to a gene. Germline assignment: CDR1 SGHTA and CDR2 FQGNSA. The CDR3 extends over 13 amino acids.